The rows below give T cell receptor beta chains drawn from one sample of a study of control samples from healthy donors and cancer patients. The assay was immunoSEQ multiplex PCR, and TCRdb's table has in-frame clones only and misses some. The sample records 60,000 to 70,000 clones, over 75% being singletons. The sample comprised blood. Every receptor here comes from a man in his forties or fifties in good health. The CDR3 runs from the conserved cysteine through the conserved F or W. D genes are given only for firm matches. The size of a clone is reported for some rows only, either as once, few or many, or as a class for expanded clones.

abundance: few
j_gene: TRBJ1-3
v_gene: TRBV28
len: 15
d_gene: TRBD1
CDR3nt: TGTGCCAGCGGGGGACAGGGGGCATCTGGAAACACCATATATTTT
CDR3aa: CASGGQGASGNTIYF

abundance: -
j_gene: TRBJ2-5
v_gene: TRBV12-3/TRBV12-4
len: 12
d_gene: TRBD2
CDR3nt: TGTGCCAGCAGGCGCGGGGGTGAGACCCAGTACTTC
CDR3aa: CASRRGGETQYF

abundance: -
j_gene: TRBJ1-1
v_gene: TRBV7-2
len: 11
d_gene: -
CDR3nt: TGTGCCAGCAGCTTCCCTACTGAAGCTTTCTTT
CDR3aa: CASSFPTEAFF

abundance: -
j_gene: TRBJ2-7
v_gene: TRBV5-4
len: 17
d_gene: -
CDR3nt: TGTGCCAGCAGCTTCTACCGACCGGGACGGGGTCGTTACGAGCAGTACTTC
CDR3aa: CASSFYRPGRGRYEQYF

abundance: -
j_gene: TRBJ1-2
v_gene: TRBV4-3
len: 14
d_gene: -
CDR3nt: TGCGCCAGCAGCCAAGATTGGGGGGCGTATGGCTACACCTTC
CDR3aa: CASSQDWGAYGYTF

abundance: -
j_gene: TRBJ2-2
v_gene: TRBV5-6
len: 17
d_gene: -
CDR3nt: TGTGCCAGCAGCCTAGGTTTCAGGGAATTACTCACCGGGGAGCTGTTTTTT
CDR3aa: CASSLGFRELLTGELFF

abundance: -
j_gene: TRBJ1-1
v_gene: TRBV28
len: 15
d_gene: -
CDR3nt: TGTGCCAGCAGTTTAGGGGGAATGAGGAACACTGAAGCTTTCTTT
CDR3aa: CASSLGGMRNTEAFF

abundance: -
j_gene: TRBJ2-7
v_gene: TRBV28
len: 16
d_gene: TRBD1
CDR3nt: TGTGCCAGCAGTCTCCCCGGGACAGGCCGCACCTACGAGCAGTACTTC
CDR3aa: CASSLPGTGRTYEQYF

abundance: -
j_gene: TRBJ1-3
v_gene: TRBV5-6
len: 13
d_gene: -
CDR3nt: TGTGCCAGCAGCTTTAACAGGGAAAACACCATATATTTT
CDR3aa: CASSFNRENTIYF

abundance: -
j_gene: TRBJ2-7
v_gene: TRBV19
len: 15
d_gene: -
CDR3nt: TGTGCCAGTAGTACCTCGGTCTTAGCCTCCTACGAGCAGTACTTC
CDR3aa: CASSTSVLASYEQYF

abundance: -
j_gene: TRBJ2-1
v_gene: TRBV5-1
len: 15
d_gene: TRBD2
CDR3nt: TGCGCCAGCAGCGGTTCGCAGCGGGAGTACGCACGACAGTTCTTC
CDR3aa: CASSGSQREYARQFF

abundance: -
j_gene: TRBJ2-7
v_gene: TRBV29-1
len: 12
d_gene: -
CDR3nt: TGCAGCTTTCGGAAGGGAGACTACGAGCAGTACTTC
CDR3aa: CSFRKGDYEQYF

abundance: -
j_gene: TRBJ2-5
v_gene: TRBV11-1
len: 14
d_gene: TRBD1
CDR3nt: TGTGCCAGCAGCGAAAGGACAGGGCCGGAGACCCAGTACTTC
CDR3aa: CASSERTGPETQYF

abundance: -
j_gene: TRBJ1-4
v_gene: TRBV29-1
len: 14
d_gene: TRBD1
CDR3nt: TGCAGCGCCGGACAGGGGAATGCTAATGAAAAACTGTTTTTT
CDR3aa: CSAGQGNANEKLFF

abundance: -
j_gene: TRBJ1-6
v_gene: TRBV6-5
len: 13
d_gene: TRBD1
CDR3nt: TGTGCCAGCAGGAGGGGGCTAAATTCACCCCTCCACTTT
CDR3aa: CASRRGLNSPLHF

abundance: -
j_gene: TRBJ2-7
v_gene: TRBV11-2
len: 15
d_gene: -
CDR3nt: TGTGCCAGCAGCTTGGAAAGGGGGGCTGCTTACGAGCAGTACTTC
CDR3aa: CASSLERGAAYEQYF

abundance: few
j_gene: TRBJ2-7
v_gene: TRBV20-1
len: 11
d_gene: TRBD2
CDR3nt: TGCAGTGCCCCTCGAGCGGGACGACCATACTTC
CDR3aa: CSAPRAGRPYF

abundance: -
j_gene: TRBJ2-4
v_gene: TRBV28
len: 14
d_gene: TRBD2
CDR3nt: TGTGCCAGCAGATATAGCGGGGGTATCAACATTCAGTACTTC
CDR3aa: CASRYSGGINIQYF

abundance: few
j_gene: TRBJ2-7
v_gene: TRBV3-1/TRBV3-2
len: 14
d_gene: -
CDR3nt: TGTGCCAGCAGCCGGCGGACAGTAGGATACGAGCAGTACTTC
CDR3aa: CASSRRTVGYEQYF

abundance: -
j_gene: TRBJ2-1
v_gene: TRBV27
len: 18
d_gene: -
CDR3nt: TGTGCCACCCGAGCAGAGGTGGGGCCCGTGAGCTCCTACAATGAGCAGTTCTTC
CDR3aa: CATRAEVGPVSSYNEQFF

abundance: -
j_gene: TRBJ2-2
v_gene: TRBV7-3
len: 15
d_gene: TRBD2
CDR3nt: TGTGCCAGCAGCCTGAGCGGGACGATCCCCGGGGAGCTGTTTTTT
CDR3aa: CASSLSGTIPGELFF

abundance: few
j_gene: TRBJ1-2
v_gene: TRBV2
len: 15
d_gene: TRBD1
CDR3nt: TGTGCCAGCAGTGGACAGGGAACGGTAAACTATGGCTACACCTTC
CDR3aa: CASSGQGTVNYGYTF

abundance: -
j_gene: TRBJ2-7
v_gene: TRBV25-1
len: 14
d_gene: -
CDR3nt: TGTGCCAGCAGTCCACGGACGGGTACCTACGAGCAGTACTTC
CDR3aa: CASSPRTGTYEQYF

abundance: -
j_gene: TRBJ1-1
v_gene: TRBV9
len: 14
d_gene: TRBD1
CDR3nt: TGTGCCAGCAGCGTCTTACGACAGGGCGCTGAAGCTTTCTTT
CDR3aa: CASSVLRQGAEAFF

abundance: -
j_gene: TRBJ1-5
v_gene: TRBV2
len: 14
d_gene: TRBD1
CDR3nt: TGTGCCAGCAGTCCTCAGGGGGTTAACGAGCCCCAGCATTTT
CDR3aa: CASSPQGVNEPQHF

abundance: -
j_gene: TRBJ1-5
v_gene: TRBV2
len: 14
d_gene: -
CDR3nt: TGTGCCAGCAGCGCCTGGAATAGCAATCAGCCCCAGCATTTT
CDR3aa: CASSAWNSNQPQHF

abundance: -
j_gene: TRBJ1-6
v_gene: TRBV12-5
len: 17
d_gene: -
CDR3nt: TGTGCTAGTGGTGACAGGCCGGGGAGCTCCTATAATTCACCCCTCCACTTT
CDR3aa: CASGDRPGSSYNSPLHF

abundance: -
j_gene: TRBJ2-5
v_gene: TRBV7-9
len: 14
d_gene: -
CDR3nt: TGTGCCAGCAGCTTAGCGGGGCGCCAAGAGACCCAGTACTTC
CDR3aa: CASSLAGRQETQYF